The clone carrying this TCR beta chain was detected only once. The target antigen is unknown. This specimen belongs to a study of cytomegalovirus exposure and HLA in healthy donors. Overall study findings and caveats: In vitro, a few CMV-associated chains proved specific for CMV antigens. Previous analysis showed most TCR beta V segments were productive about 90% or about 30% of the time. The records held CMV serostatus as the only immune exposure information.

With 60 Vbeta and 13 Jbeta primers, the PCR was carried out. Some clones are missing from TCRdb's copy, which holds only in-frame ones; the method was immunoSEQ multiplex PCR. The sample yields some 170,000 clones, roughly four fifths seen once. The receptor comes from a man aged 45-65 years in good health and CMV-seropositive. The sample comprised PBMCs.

In DNA form, the CDR3 reads TGTGCCAGCAGCTTCCTCTATCCCGGGGATACGCAGTATTTT. It is translated as CASSFLYPGDTQYF. The chain joins TRBV7-9 to TRBJ2-3; D is ambiguous. Trimming stripped 3 bases from V and 6 bases from J, with 13 bases between. The CDR3 sequence is 14 residues long. The germline CDR1 and CDR2 sequences are SEHNR and FQNEAQ (reference sequence).